This TCR beta chain was found in a study of blood T cell repertoires in COVID-19. Whole-study context: The cDNA or gDNA used as material had been derived from T cells, B-cell-depleted T cells, or PBMCs.

Trimming stripped 2 bases from V and 1 base from J, with 9 bases between. This CDR3 region has 15 residues. CDR1 is KGHSH, CDR2 LQKENI, per germline. Original handling: Reference gene primers were amplified, and this amplification served to estimate nucleated cell counts. The repertoire was sequenced with immunoSEQ multiplex PCR; TCRdb's copy has only in-frame clones and lacks some. The DNA was the basis for D and trimming; V, J and clone size are from that table. The table has some 130,000 clones, 55% to 75% seen once. The receptor was isolated from a woman in her 70s with acute or convalescent COVID-19. The V call is TRBV18, the J call TRBJ1-5, with a possible D match to TRBD1 (5 bases). Sequencing was carried out using peripheral blood. The CDR3 protein is CASSPNPGSNQPQHF. As DNA, the CDR3 is TGTGCCAGCTCACCAAACCCAGGGAGCAATCAGCCCCAGCATTTT.